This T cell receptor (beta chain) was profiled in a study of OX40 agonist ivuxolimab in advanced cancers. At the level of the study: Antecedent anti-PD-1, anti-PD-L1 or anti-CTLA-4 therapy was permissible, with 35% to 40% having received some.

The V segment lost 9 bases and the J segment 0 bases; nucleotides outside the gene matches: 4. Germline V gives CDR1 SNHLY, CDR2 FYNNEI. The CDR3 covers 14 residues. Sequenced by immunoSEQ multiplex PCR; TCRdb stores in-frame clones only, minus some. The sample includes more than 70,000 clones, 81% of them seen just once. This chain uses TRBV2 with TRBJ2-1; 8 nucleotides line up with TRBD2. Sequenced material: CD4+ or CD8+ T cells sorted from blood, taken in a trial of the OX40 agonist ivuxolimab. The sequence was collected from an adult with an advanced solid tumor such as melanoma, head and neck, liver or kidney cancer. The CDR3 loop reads CASTSGSSYNEQFF. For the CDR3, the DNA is TGTGCCAGTACGAGCGGGAGCTCCTACAATGAGCAGTTCTTC.